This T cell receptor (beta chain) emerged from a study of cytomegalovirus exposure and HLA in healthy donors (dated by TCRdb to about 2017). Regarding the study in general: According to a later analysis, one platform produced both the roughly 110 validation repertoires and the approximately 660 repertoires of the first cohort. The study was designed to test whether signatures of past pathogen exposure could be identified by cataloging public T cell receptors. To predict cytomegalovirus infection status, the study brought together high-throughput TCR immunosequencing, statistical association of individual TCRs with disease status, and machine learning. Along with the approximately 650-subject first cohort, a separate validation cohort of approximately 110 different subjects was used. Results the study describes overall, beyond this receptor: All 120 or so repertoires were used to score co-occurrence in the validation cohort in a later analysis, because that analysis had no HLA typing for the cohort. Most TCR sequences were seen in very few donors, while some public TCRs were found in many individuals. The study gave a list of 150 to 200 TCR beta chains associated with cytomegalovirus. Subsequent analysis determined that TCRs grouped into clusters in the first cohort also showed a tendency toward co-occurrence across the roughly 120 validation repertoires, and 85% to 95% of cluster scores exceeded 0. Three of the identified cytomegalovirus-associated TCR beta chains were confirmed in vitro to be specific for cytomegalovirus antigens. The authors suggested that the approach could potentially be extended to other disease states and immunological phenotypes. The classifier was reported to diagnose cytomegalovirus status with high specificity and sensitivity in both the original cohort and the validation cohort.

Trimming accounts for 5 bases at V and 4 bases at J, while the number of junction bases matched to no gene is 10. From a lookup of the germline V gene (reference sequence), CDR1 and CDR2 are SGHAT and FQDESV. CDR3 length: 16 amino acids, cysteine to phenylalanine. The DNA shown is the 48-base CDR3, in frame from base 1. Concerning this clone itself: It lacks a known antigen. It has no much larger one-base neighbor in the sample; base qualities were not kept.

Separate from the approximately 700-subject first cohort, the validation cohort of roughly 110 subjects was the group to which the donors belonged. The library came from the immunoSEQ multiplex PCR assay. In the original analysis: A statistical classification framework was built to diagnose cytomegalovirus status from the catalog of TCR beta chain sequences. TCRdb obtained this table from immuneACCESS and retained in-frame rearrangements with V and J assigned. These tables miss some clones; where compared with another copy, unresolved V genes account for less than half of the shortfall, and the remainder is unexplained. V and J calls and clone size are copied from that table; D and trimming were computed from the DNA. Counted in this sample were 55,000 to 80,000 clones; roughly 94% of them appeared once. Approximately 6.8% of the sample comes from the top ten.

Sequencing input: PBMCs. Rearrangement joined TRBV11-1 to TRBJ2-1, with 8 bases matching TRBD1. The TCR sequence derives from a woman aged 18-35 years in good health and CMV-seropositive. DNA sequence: TGTGCCAGCAGCGCGAATACCGGGACAGGTTACAATGAGCAGTTCTTC. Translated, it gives CASSANTGTGYNEQFF.